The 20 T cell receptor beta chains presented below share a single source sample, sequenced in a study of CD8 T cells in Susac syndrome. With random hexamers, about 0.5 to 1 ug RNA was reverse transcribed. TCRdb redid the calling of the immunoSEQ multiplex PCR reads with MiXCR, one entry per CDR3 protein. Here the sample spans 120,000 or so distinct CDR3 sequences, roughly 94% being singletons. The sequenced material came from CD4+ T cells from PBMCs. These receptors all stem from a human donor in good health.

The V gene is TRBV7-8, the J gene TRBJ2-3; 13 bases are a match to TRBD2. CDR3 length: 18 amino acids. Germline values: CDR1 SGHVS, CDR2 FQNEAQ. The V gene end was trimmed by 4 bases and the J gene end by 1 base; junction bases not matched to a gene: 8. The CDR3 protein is CASSSRTSGSRGTDTQYF. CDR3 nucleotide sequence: TGTGCCAGCAGCTCCCGGACTAGCGGGAGCAGGGGCACAGATACGCAGTATTTT.

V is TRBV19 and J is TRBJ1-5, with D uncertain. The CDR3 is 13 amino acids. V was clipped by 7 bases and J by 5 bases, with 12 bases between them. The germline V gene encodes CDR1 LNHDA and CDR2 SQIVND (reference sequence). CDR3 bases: TGTGCCAGTACCCAAACTTACTATCAGCCCCAGCATTTT. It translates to CASTQTYYQPQHF.

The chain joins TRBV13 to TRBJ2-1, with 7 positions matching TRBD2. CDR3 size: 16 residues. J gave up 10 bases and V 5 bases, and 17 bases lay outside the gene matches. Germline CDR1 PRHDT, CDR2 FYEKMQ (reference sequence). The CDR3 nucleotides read TGTGCCAGCAGCCCTGGGGACTACCCCGGGATGAAGGAGCAGTTCTTC. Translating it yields CASSPGDYPGMKEQFF.

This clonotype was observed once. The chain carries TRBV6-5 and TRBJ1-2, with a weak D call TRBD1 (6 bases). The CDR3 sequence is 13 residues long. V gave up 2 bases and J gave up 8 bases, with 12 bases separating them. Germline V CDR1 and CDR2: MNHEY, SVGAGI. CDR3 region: CASSYQGPPGYTF. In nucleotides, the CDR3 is TGTGCCAGCAGTTACCAGGGGCCGCCAGGCTACACCTTC.

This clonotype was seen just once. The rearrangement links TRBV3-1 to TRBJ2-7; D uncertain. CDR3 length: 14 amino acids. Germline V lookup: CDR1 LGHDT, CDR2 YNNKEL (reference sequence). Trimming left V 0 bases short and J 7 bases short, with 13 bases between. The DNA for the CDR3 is TGTGCCAGCAGCCAAGATGCCGGAGCGAAGGAGCAGTACTTC. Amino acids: CASSQDAGAKEQYF.

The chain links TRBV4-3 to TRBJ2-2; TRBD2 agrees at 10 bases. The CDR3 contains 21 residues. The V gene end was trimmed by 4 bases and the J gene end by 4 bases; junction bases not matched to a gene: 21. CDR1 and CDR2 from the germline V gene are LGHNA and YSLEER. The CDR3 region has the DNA TGCGCCAGCAGCCGAGATACATGGCGGGGACTAGCGAGAAATAGCACCGGGGAGCTGTTTTTT. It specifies CASSRDTWRGLARNSTGELFF.

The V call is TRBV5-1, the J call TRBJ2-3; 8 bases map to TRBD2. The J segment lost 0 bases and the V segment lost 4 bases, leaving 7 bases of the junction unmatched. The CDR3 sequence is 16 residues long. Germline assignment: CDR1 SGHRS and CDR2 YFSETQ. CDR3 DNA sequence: TGCGCCAGCAGCGCCACTAGCGGAAAAAGCACAGATACGCAGTATTTT. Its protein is CASSATSGKSTDTQYF.

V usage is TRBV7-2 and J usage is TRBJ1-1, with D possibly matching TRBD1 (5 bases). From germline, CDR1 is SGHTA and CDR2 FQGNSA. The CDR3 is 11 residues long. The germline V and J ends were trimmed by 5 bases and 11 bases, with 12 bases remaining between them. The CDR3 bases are TGTGCCAGCAGCCGTGACAGACCCGCTTTCTTT. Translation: CASSRDRPAFF. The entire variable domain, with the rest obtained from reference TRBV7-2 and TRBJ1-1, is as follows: GAGVSQSPSNKVTEKGKDVELRCDPISGHTALYWYRQSLGQGLEFLIYFQGNSAPDKSGLPSDRFSAERTGGSVSTLTIQRTQQEDSAVYLCASSRDRPAFFGQGTRLTVV.

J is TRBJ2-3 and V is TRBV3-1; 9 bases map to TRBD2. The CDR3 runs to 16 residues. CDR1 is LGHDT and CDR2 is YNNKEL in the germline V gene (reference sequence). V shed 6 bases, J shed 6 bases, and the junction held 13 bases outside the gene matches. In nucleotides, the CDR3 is TGTGCCAGCAGTGGGGGAGTGCTAGCGGGAACCGATACGCAGTATTTT. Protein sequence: CASSGGVLAGTDTQYF.

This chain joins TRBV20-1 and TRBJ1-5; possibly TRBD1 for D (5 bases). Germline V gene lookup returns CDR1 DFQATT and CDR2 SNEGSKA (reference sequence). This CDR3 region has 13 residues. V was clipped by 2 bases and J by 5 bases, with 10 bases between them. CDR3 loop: CSARLGVDQPQHF. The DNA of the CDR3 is TGCAGTGCTAGATTGGGGGTCGATCAGCCCCAGCATTTT.

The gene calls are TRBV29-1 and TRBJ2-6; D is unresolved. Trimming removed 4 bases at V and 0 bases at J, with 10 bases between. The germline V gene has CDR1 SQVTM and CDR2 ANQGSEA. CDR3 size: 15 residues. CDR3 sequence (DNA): TGCAGCGTTGGTAATCTGTACTCTGGGGCCAACGTCCTGACTTTC. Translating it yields CSVGNLYSGANVLTF.

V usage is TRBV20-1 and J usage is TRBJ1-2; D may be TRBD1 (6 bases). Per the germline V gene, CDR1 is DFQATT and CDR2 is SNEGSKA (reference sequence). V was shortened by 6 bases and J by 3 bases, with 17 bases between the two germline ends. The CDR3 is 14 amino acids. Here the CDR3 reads CSAKDGGLHYGYTF. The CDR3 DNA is TGCAGTGCAAAGGATGGGGGCCTGCACTATGGCTACACCTTC.

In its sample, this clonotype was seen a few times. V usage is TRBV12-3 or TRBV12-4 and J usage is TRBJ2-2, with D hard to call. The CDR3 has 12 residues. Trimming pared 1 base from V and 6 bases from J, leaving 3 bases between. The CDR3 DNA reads TGTGCCAGCAGTTTAGTGTCCGGGGAGCTGTTTTTT. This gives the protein CASSLVSGELFF.

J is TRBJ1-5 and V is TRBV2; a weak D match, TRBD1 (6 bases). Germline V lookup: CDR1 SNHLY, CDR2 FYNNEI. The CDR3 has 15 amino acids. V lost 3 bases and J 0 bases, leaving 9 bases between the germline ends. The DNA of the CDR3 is TGTGCCAGCAGTGAGATACAGGGTAGCAATCAGCCCCAGCATTTT. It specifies CASSEIQGSNQPQHF.

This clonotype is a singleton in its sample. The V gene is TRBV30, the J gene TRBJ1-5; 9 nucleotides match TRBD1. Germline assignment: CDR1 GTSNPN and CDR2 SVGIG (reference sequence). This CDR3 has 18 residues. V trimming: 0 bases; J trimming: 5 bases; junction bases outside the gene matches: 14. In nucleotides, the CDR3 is TGTGCCTGGAGTGTATCGGTTATTGGGGACAGGGAACATCAGCCCCAGCATTTT. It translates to CAWSVSVIGDREHQPQHF.

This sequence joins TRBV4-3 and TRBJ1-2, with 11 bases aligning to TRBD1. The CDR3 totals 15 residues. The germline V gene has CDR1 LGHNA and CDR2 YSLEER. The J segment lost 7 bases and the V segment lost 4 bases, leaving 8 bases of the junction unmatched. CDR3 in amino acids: CASSLGQGAFAGYTF. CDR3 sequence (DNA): TGCGCCAGCAGCCTCGGACAGGGGGCGTTTGCTGGCTACACCTTC.

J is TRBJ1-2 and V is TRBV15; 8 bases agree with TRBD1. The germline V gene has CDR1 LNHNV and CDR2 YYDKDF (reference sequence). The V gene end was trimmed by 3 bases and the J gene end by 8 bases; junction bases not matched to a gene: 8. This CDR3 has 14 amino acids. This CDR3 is CATSRDRVGDGYTF. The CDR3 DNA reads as TGTGCCACCAGCAGGGACAGGGTCGGCGACGGCTACACCTTC.

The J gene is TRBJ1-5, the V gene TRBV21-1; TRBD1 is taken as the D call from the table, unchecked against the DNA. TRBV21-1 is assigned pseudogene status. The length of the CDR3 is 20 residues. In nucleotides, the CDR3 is TGTGCCAGCAGCGCTATACCCCCGGGACAGGGGGCTAGGAGCAATCAGCCCCAGCATTTT. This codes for CASSAIPPGQGARSNQPQHF.

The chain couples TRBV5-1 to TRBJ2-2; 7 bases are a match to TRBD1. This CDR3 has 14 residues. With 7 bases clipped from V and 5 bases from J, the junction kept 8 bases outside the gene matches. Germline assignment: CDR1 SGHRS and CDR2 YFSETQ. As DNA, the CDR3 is TGCGCCAGCGATACGACAGGGTTAACCGGGGAGCTGTTTTTT. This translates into CASDTTGLTGELFF. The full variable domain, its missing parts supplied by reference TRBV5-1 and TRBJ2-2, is KAGVTQTPRYLIKTRGQQVTLSCSPISGHRSVSWYQQTPGQGLQFLFEYFSETQRNKGNFPGRFSGRQFSNSRSEMNVSTLELGDSALYLCASDTTGLTGELFFGEGSRLTVL.

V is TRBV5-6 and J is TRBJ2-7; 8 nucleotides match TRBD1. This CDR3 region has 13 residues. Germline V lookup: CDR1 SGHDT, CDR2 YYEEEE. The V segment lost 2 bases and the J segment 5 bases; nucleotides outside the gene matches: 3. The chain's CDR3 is CASSFQGAHEQYF. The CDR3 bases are TGTGCCAGCAGCTTTCAGGGGGCGCACGAGCAGTACTTC.